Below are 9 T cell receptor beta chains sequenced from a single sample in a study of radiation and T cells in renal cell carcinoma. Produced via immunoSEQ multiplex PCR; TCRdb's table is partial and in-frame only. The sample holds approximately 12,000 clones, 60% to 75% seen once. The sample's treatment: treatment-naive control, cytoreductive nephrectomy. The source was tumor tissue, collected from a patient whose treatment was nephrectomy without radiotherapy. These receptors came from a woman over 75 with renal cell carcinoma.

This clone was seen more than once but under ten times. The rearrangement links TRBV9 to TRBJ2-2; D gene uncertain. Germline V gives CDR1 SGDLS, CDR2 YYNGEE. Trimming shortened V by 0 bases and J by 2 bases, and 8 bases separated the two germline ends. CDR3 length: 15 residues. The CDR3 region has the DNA TGTGCCAGCAGCGTAGAACTATCCAACACCGGGGAGCTGTTTTTT. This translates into CASSVELSNTGELFF.

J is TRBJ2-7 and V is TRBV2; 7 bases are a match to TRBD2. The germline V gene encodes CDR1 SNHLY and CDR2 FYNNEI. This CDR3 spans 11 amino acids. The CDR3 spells CATREREEQYF. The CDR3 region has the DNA TGTGCGACTCGGGAGCGGGAAGAGCAGTACTTC.

As DNA, the CDR3 is TGTGCCAGCTCCAACCAGGGGGAGCGCTATGGCTACACCTTC. This gives the protein CASSNQGERYGYTF. The rearrangement links TRBV18 to TRBJ1-2; 7 positions agree with TRBD1. Germline-derived CDR1 and CDR2 are KGHSH and LQKENI. CDR3 size: 14 residues. Losses at the gene ends were 6 bases for V and 4 bases for J; bases not matched to a gene: 8.

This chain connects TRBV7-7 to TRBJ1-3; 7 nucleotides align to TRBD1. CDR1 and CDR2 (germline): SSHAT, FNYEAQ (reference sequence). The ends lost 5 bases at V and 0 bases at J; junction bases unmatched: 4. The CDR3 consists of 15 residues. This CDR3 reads CASSQGTASGNTIYF. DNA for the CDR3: TGTGCCAGCAGCCAAGGGACAGCCTCTGGAAACACCATATATTTT.

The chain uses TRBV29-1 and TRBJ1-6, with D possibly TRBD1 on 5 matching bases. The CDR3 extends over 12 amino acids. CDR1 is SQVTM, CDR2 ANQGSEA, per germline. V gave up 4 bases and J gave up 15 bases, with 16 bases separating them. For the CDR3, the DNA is TGCAGCGTTGGTGACAGAACTTCAGGCCTCCACTTT. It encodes CSVGDRTSGLHF.

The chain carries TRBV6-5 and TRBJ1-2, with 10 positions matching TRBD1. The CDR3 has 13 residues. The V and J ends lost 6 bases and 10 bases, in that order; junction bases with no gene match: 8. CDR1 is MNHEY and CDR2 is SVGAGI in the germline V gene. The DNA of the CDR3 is TGTGCCAGCAGACGCCCCGGGACAGGGGACTACACCTTC. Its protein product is CASRRPGTGDYTF.

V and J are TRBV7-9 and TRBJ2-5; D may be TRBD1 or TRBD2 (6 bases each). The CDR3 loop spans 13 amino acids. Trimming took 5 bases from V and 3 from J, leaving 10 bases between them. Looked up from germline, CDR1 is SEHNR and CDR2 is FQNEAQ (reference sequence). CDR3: CASSRGPEETQYF. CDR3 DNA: TGTGCCAGCAGCCGGGGGCCGGAAGAGACCCAGTACTTC.

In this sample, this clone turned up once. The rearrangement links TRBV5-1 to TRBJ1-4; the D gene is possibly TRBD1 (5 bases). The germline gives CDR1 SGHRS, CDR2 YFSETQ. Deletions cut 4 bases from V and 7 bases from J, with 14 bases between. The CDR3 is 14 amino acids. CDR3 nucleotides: TGCGCCAGCAGCATCAGGGTTGGCGGTGAAAAACTGTTTTTT. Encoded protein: CASSIRVGGEKLFF. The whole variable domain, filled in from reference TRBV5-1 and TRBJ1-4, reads KAGVTQTPRYLIKTRGQQVTLSCSPISGHRSVSWYQQTPGQGLQFLFEYFSETQRNKGNFPGRFSGRQFSNSRSEMNVSTLELGDSALYLCASSIRVGGEKLFFGSGTQLSVL.

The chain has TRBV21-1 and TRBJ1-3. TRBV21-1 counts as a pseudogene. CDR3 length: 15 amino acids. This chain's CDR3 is CASYKRPNSGNTIYF. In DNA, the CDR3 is TGTGCCAGCTATAAGAGACCAAACTCTGGAAACACCATATATTTT.